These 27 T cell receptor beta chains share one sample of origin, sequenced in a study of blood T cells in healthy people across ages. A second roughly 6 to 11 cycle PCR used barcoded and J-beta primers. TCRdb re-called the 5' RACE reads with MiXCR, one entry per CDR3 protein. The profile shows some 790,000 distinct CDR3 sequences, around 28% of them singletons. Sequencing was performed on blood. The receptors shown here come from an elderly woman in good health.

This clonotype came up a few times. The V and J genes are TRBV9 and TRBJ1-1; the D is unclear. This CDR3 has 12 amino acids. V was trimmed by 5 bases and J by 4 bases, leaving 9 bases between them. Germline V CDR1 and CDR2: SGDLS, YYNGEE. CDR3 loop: CASRSTSTEAFF. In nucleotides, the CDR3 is TGTGCCAGCAGGTCAACTTCCACTGAAGCTTTCTTT. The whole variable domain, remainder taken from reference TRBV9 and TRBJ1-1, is DSGVTQTPKHLITATGQRVTLRCSPRSGDLSVYWYQQSLDQGLQFLIQYYNGEERAKGNILERFSAQQFPDLHSELNLSSLELGDSALYFCASRSTSTEAFFGQGTRLTVV.

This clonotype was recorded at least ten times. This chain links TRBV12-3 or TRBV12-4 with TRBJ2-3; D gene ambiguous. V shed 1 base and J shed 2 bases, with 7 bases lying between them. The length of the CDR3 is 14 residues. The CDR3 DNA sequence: TGTGCCAGCAGTTTAGTACTACCCACAGATACGCAGTATTTT. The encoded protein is CASSLVLPTDTQYF.

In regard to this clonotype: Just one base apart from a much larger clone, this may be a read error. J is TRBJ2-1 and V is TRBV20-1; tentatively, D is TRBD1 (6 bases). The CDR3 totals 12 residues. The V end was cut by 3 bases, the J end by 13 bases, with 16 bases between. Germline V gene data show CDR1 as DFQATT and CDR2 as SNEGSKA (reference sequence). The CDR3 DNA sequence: TGCAGTGCTAGTGTTAGACAGGAGACCCAGTTCTTC. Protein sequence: CSASVRQETQFF.

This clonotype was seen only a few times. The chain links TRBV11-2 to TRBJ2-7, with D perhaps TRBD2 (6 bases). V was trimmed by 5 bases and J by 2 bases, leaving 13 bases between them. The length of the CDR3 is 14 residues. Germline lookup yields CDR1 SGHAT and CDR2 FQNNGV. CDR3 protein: CASSTPGDPYEQYF. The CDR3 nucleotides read TGTGCCAGCAGCACCCCGGGGGACCCCTACGAGCAGTACTTC.

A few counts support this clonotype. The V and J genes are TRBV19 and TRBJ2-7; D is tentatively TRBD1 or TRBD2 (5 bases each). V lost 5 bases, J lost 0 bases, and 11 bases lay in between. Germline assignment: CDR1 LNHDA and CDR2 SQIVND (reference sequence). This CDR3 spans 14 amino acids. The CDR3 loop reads CASSARGSSYEQYF. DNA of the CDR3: TGTGCCAGTAGTGCACGGGGCAGCTCCTACGAGCAGTACTTC.

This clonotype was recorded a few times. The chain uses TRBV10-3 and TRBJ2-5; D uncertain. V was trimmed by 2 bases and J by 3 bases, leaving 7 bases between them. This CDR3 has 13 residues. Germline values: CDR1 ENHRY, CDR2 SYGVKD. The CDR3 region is CAISERMEETQYF. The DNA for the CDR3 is TGTGCCATCAGTGAGCGTATGGAAGAGACCCAGTACTTC.

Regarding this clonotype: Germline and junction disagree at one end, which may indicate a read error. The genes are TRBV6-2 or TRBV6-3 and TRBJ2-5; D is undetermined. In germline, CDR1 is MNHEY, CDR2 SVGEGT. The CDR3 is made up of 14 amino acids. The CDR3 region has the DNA TGTGCCGGCAGTTACCAGCCCCGGTGGGGGACCCAGTACTTC. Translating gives CAGSYQPRWGTQYF.

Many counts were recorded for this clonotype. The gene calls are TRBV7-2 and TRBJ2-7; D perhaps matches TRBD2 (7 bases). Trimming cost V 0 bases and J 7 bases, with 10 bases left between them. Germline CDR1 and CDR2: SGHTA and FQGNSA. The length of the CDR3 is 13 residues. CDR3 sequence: CASSLAGGQEQYF. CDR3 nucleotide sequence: TGTGCCAGCAGCTTAGCGGGGGGGCAAGAGCAGTACTTC.

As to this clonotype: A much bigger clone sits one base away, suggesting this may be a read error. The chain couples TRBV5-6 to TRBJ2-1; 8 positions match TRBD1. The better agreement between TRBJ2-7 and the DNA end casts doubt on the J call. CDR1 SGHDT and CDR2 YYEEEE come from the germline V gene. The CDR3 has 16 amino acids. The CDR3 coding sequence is TGTGCCAGCAGCGCGAAGGGACAGGCCTCCTACAATGAGCAGTACTTC. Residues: CASSAKGQASYNEQYF.

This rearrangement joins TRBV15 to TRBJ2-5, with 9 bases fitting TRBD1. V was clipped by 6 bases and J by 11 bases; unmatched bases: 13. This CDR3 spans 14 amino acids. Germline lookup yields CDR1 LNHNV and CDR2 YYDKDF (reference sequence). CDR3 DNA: TGTGCCACCAGGGGACAGGGCTTGGGGAATGAGCAGTACTTC. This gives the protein CATRGQGLGNEQYF.

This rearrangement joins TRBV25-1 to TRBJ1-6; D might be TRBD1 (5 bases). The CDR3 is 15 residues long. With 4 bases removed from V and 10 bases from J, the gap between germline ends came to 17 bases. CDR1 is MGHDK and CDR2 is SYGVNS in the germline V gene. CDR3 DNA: TGTGCCAGCAGTGGGCGGGGGGGTGGGAACTCACCCCTCCACTTT. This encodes CASSGRGGGNSPLHF.

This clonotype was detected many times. The CDR3 reads CAISTGTGGYNEQFF. The CDR3 region has the DNA TGTGCCATCAGCACCGGGACAGGGGGCTACAATGAGCAGTTCTTC. The chain couples TRBV10-3 to TRBJ2-1, with TRBD1 matching 11 bases. The V gene end was trimmed by 6 bases and the J gene end by 3 bases; junction bases not matched to a gene: 4. Germline V CDR1 and CDR2: ENHRY, SYGVKD. CDR3 size: 15 residues.

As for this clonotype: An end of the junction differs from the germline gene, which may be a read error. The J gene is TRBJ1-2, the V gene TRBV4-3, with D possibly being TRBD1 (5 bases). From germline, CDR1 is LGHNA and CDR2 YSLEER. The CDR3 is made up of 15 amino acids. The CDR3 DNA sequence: TGCGCCAGCAGCCAAGATGCAGGGCTAAACTATAGCTACACCTTC. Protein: CASSQDAGLNYSYTF.

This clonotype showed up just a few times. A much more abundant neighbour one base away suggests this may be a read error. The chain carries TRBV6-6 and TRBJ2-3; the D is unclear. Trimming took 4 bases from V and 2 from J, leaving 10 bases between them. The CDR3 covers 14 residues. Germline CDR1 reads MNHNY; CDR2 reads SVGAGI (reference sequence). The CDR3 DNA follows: TGTGCCAGCAGTTGGAACCGGTACACAGATACGCAGTATTTT. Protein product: CASSWNRYTDTQYF.

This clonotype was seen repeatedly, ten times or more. CDR3 residues: CASSYVQQGRNQPQHF. CDR3 nucleotides: TGTGCCAGCAGTTACGTCCAACAGGGTCGCAATCAGCCCCAGCATTTT. This chain joins TRBV6-2 or TRBV6-3 and TRBJ1-5; D might be TRBD1 (6 bases). The CDR3 has 16 amino acids. Germline loops: CDR1 MNHEY, CDR2 SVGEGT. Trimming pared 2 bases from V and 2 bases from J, leaving 13 bases between.

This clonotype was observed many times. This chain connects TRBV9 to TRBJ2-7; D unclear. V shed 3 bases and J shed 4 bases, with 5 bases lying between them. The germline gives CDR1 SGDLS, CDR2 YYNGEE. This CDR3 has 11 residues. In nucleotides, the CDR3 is TGTGCCAGCAGCGCCGGATACGAGCAGTACTTC. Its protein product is CASSAGYEQYF.

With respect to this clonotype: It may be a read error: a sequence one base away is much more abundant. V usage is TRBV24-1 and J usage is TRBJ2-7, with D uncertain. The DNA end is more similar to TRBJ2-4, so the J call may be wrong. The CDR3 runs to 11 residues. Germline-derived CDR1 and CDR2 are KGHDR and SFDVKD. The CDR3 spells CATNESGIQYF. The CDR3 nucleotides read TGTGCCACCAATGAGTCGGGCATTCAGTACTTC.

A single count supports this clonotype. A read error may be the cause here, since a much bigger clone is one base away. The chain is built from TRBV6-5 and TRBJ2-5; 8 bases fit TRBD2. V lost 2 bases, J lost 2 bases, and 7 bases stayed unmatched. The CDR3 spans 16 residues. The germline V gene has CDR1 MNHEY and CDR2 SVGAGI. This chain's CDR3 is CASSYGGGRRQETQYF. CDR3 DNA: TGTGCCAGCAGTTACGGGGGCGGGAGGCGACAAGAGACCCAGTACTTC.

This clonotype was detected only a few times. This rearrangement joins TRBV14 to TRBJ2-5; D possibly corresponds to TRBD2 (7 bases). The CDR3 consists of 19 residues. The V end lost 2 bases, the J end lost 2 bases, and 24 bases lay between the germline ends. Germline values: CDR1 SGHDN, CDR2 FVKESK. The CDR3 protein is CASSQPDGGRISTQETQYF. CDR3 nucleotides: TGTGCCAGCAGCCAACCGGACGGGGGGCGGATTAGTACTCAAGAGACCCAGTACTTC.

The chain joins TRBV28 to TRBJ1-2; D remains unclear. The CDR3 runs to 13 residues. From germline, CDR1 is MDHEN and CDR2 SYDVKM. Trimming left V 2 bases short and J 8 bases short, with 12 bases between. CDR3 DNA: TGTGCCAGCAGTTTAAATAGGGTAGGAGGCTACACCTTC. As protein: CASSLNRVGGYTF.

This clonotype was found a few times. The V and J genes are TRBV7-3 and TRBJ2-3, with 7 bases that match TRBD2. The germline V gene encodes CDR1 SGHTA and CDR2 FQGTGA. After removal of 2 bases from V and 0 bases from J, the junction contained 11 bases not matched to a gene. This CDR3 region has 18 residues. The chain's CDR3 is CASSLAASGGGSTDTQYF. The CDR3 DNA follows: TGTGCCAGCAGCTTAGCCGCCTCTGGCGGGGGTAGCACAGATACGCAGTATTTT.

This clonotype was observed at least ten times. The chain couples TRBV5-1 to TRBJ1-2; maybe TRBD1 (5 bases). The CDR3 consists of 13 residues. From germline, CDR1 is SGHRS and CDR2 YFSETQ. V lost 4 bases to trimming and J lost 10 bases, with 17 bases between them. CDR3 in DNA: TGCGCCAGCAGCCACGGGGCCGGGGATGACTACACCTTC. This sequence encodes CASSHGAGDDYTF.

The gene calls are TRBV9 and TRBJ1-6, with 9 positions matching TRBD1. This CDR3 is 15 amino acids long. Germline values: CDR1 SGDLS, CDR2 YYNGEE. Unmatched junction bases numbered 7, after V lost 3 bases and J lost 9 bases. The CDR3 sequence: CASSAGQGFGSPLHF. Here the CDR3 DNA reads TGTGCCAGCAGCGCGGGACAGGGCTTTGGTTCACCCCTCCACTTT. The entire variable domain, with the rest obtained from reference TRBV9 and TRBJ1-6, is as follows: DSGVTQTPKHLITATGQRVTLRCSPRSGDLSVYWYQQSLDQGLQFLIQYYNGEERAKGNILERFSAQQFPDLHSELNLSSLELGDSALYFCASSAGQGFGSPLHFGNGTRLTVT.

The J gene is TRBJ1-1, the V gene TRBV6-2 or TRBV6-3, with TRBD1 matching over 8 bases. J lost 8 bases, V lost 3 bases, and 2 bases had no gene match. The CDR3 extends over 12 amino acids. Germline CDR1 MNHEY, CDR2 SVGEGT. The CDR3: CASSYGTGEAFF. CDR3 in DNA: TGTGCCAGCAGTTATGGGACAGGAGAAGCTTTCTTT.

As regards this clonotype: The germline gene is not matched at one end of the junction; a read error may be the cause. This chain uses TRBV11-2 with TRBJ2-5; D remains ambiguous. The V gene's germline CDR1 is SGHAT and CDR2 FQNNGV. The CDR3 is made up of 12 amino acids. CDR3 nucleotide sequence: TGTGTCAGCAGCCAAAGACGGGAGACCCAGTACTTC. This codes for CVSSQRRETQYF.

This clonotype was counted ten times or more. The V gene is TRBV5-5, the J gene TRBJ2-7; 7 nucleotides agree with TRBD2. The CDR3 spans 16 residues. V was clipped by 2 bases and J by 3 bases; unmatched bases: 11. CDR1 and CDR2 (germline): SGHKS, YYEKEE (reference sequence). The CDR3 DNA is TGTGCCAGCAGCTTATGGGGGGGACGGGCTAACTACGAGCAGTACTTC. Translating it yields CASSLWGGRANYEQYF.

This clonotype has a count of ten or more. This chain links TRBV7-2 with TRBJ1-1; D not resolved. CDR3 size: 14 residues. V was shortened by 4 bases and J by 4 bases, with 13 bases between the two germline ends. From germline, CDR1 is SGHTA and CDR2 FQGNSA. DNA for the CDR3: TGTGCCAGCAGCTCGTTGCCAGGAGGCACTGAAGCTTTCTTT. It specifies CASSSLPGGTEAFF.